The 21 T cell receptor beta chains given below trace back to one sample, sequenced in a study of early T cells in non-severe SARS-CoV-2 infection. Using its own MiXCR run on the 5' RACE reads, TCRdb lists one record per CDR3 protein. The sample lists about 80,000 distinct CDR3 sequences, approximately 12% occurring once. The material sequenced was whole blood. The source is an adult who was a healthcare worker with PCR-confirmed SARS-CoV-2 infection or an uninfected control (not recorded which).

This clonotype was seen many times. The chain joins TRBV28 to TRBJ2-5, with 8 nucleotides matching TRBD2. Trimming at V came to 8 bases and at J to 5 bases, leaving 7 bases not matched to a gene. Germline lookup yields CDR1 MDHEN and CDR2 SYDVKM. This CDR3 spans 13 amino acids. Written as DNA, the CDR3 is TGTGCCAGCGCAGCGGGAGCTCAGGAGACCCAGTACTTC. It codes for CASAAGAQETQYF.

This sequence joins TRBV12-3 or TRBV12-4 and TRBJ2-5; TRBD2 is a possible D gene (6 bases). The CDR3 contains 16 residues. Trimming cost V 3 bases and J 3 bases, with 17 bases left between them. In DNA, the CDR3 is TGTGCCAGCAGTTTTGTCCCCTCCGCGGGAAAAGAGACCCAGTACTTC. Translating gives CASSFVPSAGKETQYF.

This chain connects TRBV29-1 to TRBJ2-7; no definite D call. This CDR3 has 9 residues. Looked up from germline, CDR1 is SQVTM and CDR2 is ANQGSEA. The CDR3: CRVSHEQYF. For the CDR3, the DNA is TGCAGGGTTAGCCACGAGCAGTACTTC.

There are a few counts of this clonotype. The chain joins TRBV29-1 to TRBJ1-4, with 7 positions matching TRBD1. Germline V CDR1 and CDR2: SQVTM, ANQGSEA. The V gene end was trimmed by 5 bases and the J gene end by 1 base; junction bases not matched to a gene: 1. The CDR3 runs to 13 residues. The CDR3 protein is CSVNRGTNEKLFF. In nucleotides, the CDR3 is TGCAGCGTTAACAGGGGAACTAATGAAAAACTGTTTTTT.

This clonotype has only one observation. This chain connects TRBV20-1 to TRBJ1-2; D possibly corresponds to TRBD1 (5 bases). Germline values: CDR1 DFQATT, CDR2 SNEGSKA (reference sequence). The ends were cut back, 5 bases at V and 4 bases at J, with 14 bases in the middle. This CDR3 is built from 13 residues. CDR3 in DNA: TGCAGTGCTGGGAAGGGGCAGGGCTATGGCTACACCTTC. Translating it yields CSAGKGQGYGYTF.

V is TRBV7-9 and J is TRBJ2-7; the match to TRBD2 covers 8 bases. Germline V CDR1 and CDR2: SEHNR, FQNEAQ (reference sequence). The CDR3 covers 18 residues. V dropped 4 bases and J dropped 0; count of bases not matched to a gene: 14. The DNA for the CDR3 is TGTGCCAGCAGCTCCGGACTAGCAAGGACTTCGAGCTCCTACGAGCAGTACTTC. Translating it yields CASSSGLARTSSSYEQYF.

This clonotype was observed many times. The chain combines TRBV7-2 with TRBJ2-7; 7 bases line up with TRBD2. V lost 5 bases, J lost 2 bases, and 12 bases stayed unmatched. The CDR3 has 16 amino acids. The germline gives CDR1 SGHTA, CDR2 FQGNSA. CDR3 bases: TGTGCCAGCAGCACCCTTCAGGAGCTAGCGGCCTACGAGCAGTACTTC. Protein product: CASSTLQELAAYEQYF.

In its sample, this clonotype was seen many times. This sequence joins TRBV7-9 and TRBJ2-3, with 12 positions matching TRBD1. From germline, CDR1 is SEHNR and CDR2 FQNEAQ (reference sequence). Losses at the gene ends were 5 bases for V and 4 bases for J; bases not matched to a gene: 7. The CDR3 loop spans 16 amino acids. The CDR3 region is CASSPWGQGAADTQYF. In DNA, the CDR3 is TGTGCCAGCAGCCCATGGGGACAGGGGGCGGCAGATACGCAGTATTTT.

The chain recombines TRBV5-1 with TRBJ2-1; no firm D call. The germline V and J ends were trimmed by 3 bases and 7 bases, with 14 bases remaining between them. Germline CDR1 is SGHRS and CDR2 is YFSETQ. The CDR3 is 14 amino acids. DNA of the CDR3: TGCGCCAGCAGCTCAGGAGACTGGATGAATGAGCAGTTCTTC. Amino acid sequence: CASSSGDWMNEQFF.

In its sample, this clonotype was seen many times. The chain has TRBV6-5 and TRBJ2-7; D may be TRBD2 (5 bases). V shed 0 bases and J shed 2 bases, with 14 bases lying between them. Germline V gene data show CDR1 as MNHEY and CDR2 as SVGAGI. The CDR3 covers 16 residues. The CDR3 sequence is CASSYSESSGTYEQYF. CDR3 DNA sequence: TGTGCCAGCAGTTACTCGGAGTCCAGCGGCACCTACGAGCAGTACTTC.

This clonotype was seen a handful of times. The J gene is TRBJ1-2, the V gene TRBV6-5, with D maybe TRBD1 (5 bases). The length of the CDR3 is 14 residues. Per the germline V gene, CDR1 is MNHEY and CDR2 is SVGAGI. Trimming removed 2 bases from V and 8 bases from J, with 15 bases in between. The CDR3 spells CASSYGGRTNGYTF. CDR3 DNA: TGTGCCAGCAGTTACGGGGGGAGGACTAACGGCTACACCTTC.

This clonotype was recorded a few times. One junction end does not reproduce the germline sequence, and a read error may be involved. The V and J genes are TRBV5-1 and TRBJ2-5; possibly TRBD1 or TRBD2 for D (5 bases each). This CDR3 has 10 amino acids. The germline V gene encodes CDR1 SGHRS and CDR2 YFSETQ. This CDR3 is CASSFLPGRF. In DNA, the CDR3 is TGCGCCAGCAGCTTCCTCCCGGGGCGCTTC.

There are many counts of this clonotype. Written as DNA, the CDR3 is TGTGCCAGCAGCCCCGGGACTAGCTGGGCCGGGGGTTCCTACAATGAGCAGTTCTTC. Encoded protein: CASSPGTSWAGGSYNEQFF. The chain links TRBV12-3 or TRBV12-4 to TRBJ2-1; 9 bases are shared with TRBD2. The CDR3 contains 19 residues. Unmatched junction bases numbered 16, after V lost 6 bases and J lost 1 base.

The V and J genes are TRBV29-1 and TRBJ1-2; TRBD1 is a possible D gene (6 bases). V gave up 7 bases and J gave up 0 bases, with 12 bases separating them. This CDR3 is 13 amino acids long. CDR1 is SQVTM, CDR2 ANQGSEA, per germline. CDR3 residues: CSASDRANYGYTF. The DNA for the CDR3 is TGCAGCGCGTCGGACAGAGCTAACTATGGCTACACCTTC.

This clonotype was recorded many times. V and J are TRBV7-6 and TRBJ2-2; no definite D call. CDR1 is SGHVS, CDR2 FNYEAQ, per germline. The V and J ends lost 2 bases and 2 bases respectively, with 9 bases between them. This CDR3 contains 15 residues. In DNA form, the CDR3 reads TGTGCCAGCAGCTTATTCCCTGGTAACACCGGGGAGCTGTTTTTT. This sequence encodes CASSLFPGNTGELFF.

This clonotype was recorded many times. The chain joins TRBV2 to TRBJ1-2; 7 nucleotides line up with TRBD1. Germline-derived CDR1 and CDR2 are SNHLY and FYNNEI. The CDR3 is 14 residues long. Trimming cost V 3 bases and J 8 bases; bases outside gene matches: 9. The CDR3 nucleotides are TGTGCCAGCAGTGATTACAGGGGACTGGGCGGCTACACCTTC. Its translation is CASSDYRGLGGYTF. The whole variable domain, filled in from reference TRBV2 and TRBJ1-2, reads EPEVTQTPSHQVTQMGQEVILRCVPISNHLYFYWYRQILGQKVEFLVSFYNNEISEKSEIFDDQFSVERPDGSNFTLKIRSTKLEDSAMYFCASSDYRGLGGYTFGSGTRLTVV.

This sequence joins TRBV28 and TRBJ2-7; the D gene is possibly TRBD1 (5 bases). Deletions cut 5 bases from V and 2 bases from J, with 10 bases between. The CDR3 contains 13 residues. The germline V gene has CDR1 MDHEN and CDR2 SYDVKM. The CDR3 coding sequence is TGTGCCAGCAGTGTTACAGGCCCCTACGAGCAGTACTTC. Translating gives CASSVTGPYEQYF.

About this clonotype: A read error is likely, as this CDR3 ends without the conserved phenylalanine or tryptophan. This sequence joins TRBV5-4 and TRBJ2-5; TRBD2 agrees at 11 bases. CDR3 length: 15 amino acids. V lost 0 bases, J lost 3 bases, and 1 base stayed unmatched. CDR1 and CDR2 from the germline V gene are SGHNT and YYREEE (reference sequence). The CDR3: CASSLASGRKETQYY. CDR3 in DNA: TGTGCCAGCAGCTTGGCTAGCGGGAGGAAAGAGACCCAGTACTAC.

This clonotype was found a few times. This chain links TRBV24-1 with TRBJ2-1; 8 nucleotides align to TRBD2. V trimming: 5 bases; J trimming: 4 bases; junction bases outside the gene matches: 9. Per the germline V gene, CDR1 is KGHDR and CDR2 is SFDVKD. The CDR3 runs to 16 residues. The CDR3 DNA reads TGTGCCACCAGTGGGACAAGCGGGAGTCGGTACAATGAGCAGTTCTTC. Translated, it gives CATSGTSGSRYNEQFF.

This clonotype showed up many times. J is TRBJ2-5 and V is TRBV6-6, with 14 bases fitting TRBD2. The germline V gene has CDR1 MNHNY and CDR2 SVGAGI (reference sequence). The CDR3 consists of 15 residues. The V gene end was trimmed by 8 bases and the J gene end by 4 bases; junction bases not matched to a gene: 6. CDR3 bases: TGTGCCAGCGGCCCGGGGACTAGCGGGAGAGAGACCCAGTACTTC. Protein sequence: CASGPGTSGRETQYF.

This clonotype came up many times. The V call is TRBV10-3, the J call TRBJ1-3; D gene unclear. V lost 2 bases, J lost 4 bases, and 9 bases lay in between. The germline V gene has CDR1 ENHRY and CDR2 SYGVKD. CDR3 length: 14 amino acids. The CDR3 loop is CAISEHVSGNTIYF. The CDR3 coding sequence is TGTGCCATCAGTGAGCACGTATCAGGAAACACCATATATTTT.